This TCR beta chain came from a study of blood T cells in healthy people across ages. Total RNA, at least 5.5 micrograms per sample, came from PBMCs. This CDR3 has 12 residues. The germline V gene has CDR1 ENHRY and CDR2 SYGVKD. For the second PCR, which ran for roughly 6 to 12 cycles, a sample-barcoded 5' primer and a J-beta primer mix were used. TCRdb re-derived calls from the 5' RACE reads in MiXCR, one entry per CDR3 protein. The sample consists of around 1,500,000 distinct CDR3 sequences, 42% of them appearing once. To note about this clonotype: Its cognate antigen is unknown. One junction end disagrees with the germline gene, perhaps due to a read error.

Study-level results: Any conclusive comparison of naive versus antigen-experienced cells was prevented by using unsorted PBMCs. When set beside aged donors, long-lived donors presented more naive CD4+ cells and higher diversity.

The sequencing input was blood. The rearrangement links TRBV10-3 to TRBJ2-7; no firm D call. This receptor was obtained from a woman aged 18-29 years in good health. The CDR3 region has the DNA TGTGCCATCAGTGAAAGTTCCTACAAGCAGTACTTC. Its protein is CAISESSYKQYF.